The 13 T cell receptor beta chains below come from one sample, sequenced in a study of cytotoxic CD8 clonotypes in ibrutinib-treated CLL. Repertoires were generated with immunoSEQ multiplex PCR, while TCRdb's copy carries only in-frame clones and drops some. Among around 60,000 clones listed, 45% to 60% were seen once. This specimen was PBMCs, taken after 12 months of ibrutinib treatment. These receptors originate from a human donor with chronic lymphocytic leukemia.

This clone was counted a few times. The gene calls are TRBV7-9 and TRBJ2-1; maybe TRBD1 (6 bases). There are 14 residues in the CDR3. Trimming took 5 bases from V and 7 from J, leaving 15 bases between them. The germline CDR1 and CDR2 sequences are SEHNR and FQNEAQ (reference sequence). Here the CDR3 DNA reads TGTGCCAGCAGCCCTTGGAGGACAGTAAATGAGCAGTTCTTC. As protein: CASSPWRTVNEQFF. Variable domain in full (rest from reference TRBV7-9 and TRBJ2-1): DTGVSQNPRHKITKRGQNVTFRCDPISEHNRLYWYRQTLGQGPEFLTYFQNEAQLEKSRLLSDRFSAERPKGSFSTLEIQRTEQGDSAMYLCASSPWRTVNEQFFGPGTRLTVL.

V usage is TRBV12-5 and J usage is TRBJ2-7; no firm D call. The CDR3 extends over 15 amino acids. Germline V lookup: CDR1 LGHNT, CDR2 FRNRAP. V was trimmed by 2 bases and J by 1 base, leaving 12 bases between them. CDR3 bases: TGTGCTAGTGGTTTGTTCCGGACGAGATCCTACGAGCAGTACTTC. It translates to CASGLFRTRSYEQYF.

This chain uses TRBV2 with TRBJ2-3; 10 bases align to TRBD1. The ends lost 8 bases at V and 4 bases at J; junction bases unmatched: 6. This CDR3 spans 14 amino acids. Germline V lookup: CDR1 SNHLY, CDR2 FYNNEI. The CDR3 loop reads CASVRDRGPDTQYF. In DNA form, the CDR3 reads TGTGCCAGCGTCCGGGACAGGGGACCAGATACGCAGTATTTT.

This clone was observed a few times. This chain links TRBV6-5 with TRBJ1-4; D gene uncertain. Germline CDR1 is MNHEY and CDR2 is SVGAGI. The CDR3 sequence is 14 residues long. Trimming shortened V by 2 bases and J by 0 bases, and 4 bases separated the two germline ends. Written as DNA, the CDR3 is TGTGCCAGCAGTTACCTTGCAACTAATGAAAAACTGTTTTTT. Translation: CASSYLATNEKLFF.

The chain uses TRBV5-1 and TRBJ1-1; D remains unclear. From germline, CDR1 is SGHRS and CDR2 YFSETQ. Trimming took 5 bases from V and 1 from J, leaving 12 bases between them. This CDR3 has 14 residues. The CDR3 is CASSYRAENTEAFF. CDR3 coding DNA: TGCGCCAGCAGTTACCGGGCCGAGAACACTGAAGCTTTCTTT.

The rearrangement joins TRBV4-2 to TRBJ2-7, with TRBD2 matching 9 bases. The V gene's germline CDR1 is LGHNA and CDR2 YNFKEQ. CDR3 length: 16 residues. The junction had 9 bases not matched to a gene; V was cut back by 0 bases and J by 6 bases. The chain's CDR3 is CASSQDPPGLAFEQYF. The CDR3 DNA follows: TGTGCCAGCAGCCAAGACCCACCGGGACTAGCTTTCGAGCAGTACTTC.

This clone was seen many times. The rearrangement links TRBV2 to TRBJ2-1; 8 bases are a match to TRBD2. The CDR3 covers 15 residues. Trimming at V came to 4 bases and at J to 4 bases, leaving 6 bases not matched to a gene. The germline gives CDR1 SNHLY, CDR2 FYNNEI. CDR3 sequence reads: CASSGRTSSYNEQFF. The CDR3 bases are TGTGCCAGCAGTGGTCGGACTAGCTCTTACAATGAGCAGTTCTTC.

V and J are TRBV5-4 and TRBJ2-7, with D possibly matching TRBD2 (5 bases). The germline gives CDR1 SGHNT, CDR2 YYREEE (reference sequence). The V end lost 4 bases, the J end lost 5 bases, and 10 bases lay between the germline ends. This CDR3 spans 12 amino acids. CDR3: CASSRGPNEQYF. CDR3 nucleotide sequence: TGTGCCAGCAGCCGCGGGCCCAACGAGCAGTACTTC.

This clone was seen a few times. The chain employs TRBV7-8 and TRBJ2-3; D might be TRBD1 or TRBD2, each matching 6 bases. The CDR3 consists of 14 residues. Per germline, CDR1 SGHVS and CDR2 FQNEAQ. V gave up 10 bases and J gave up 8 bases, with 22 bases separating them. In DNA form, the CDR3 reads TGTGCCACCAACATCGTGGGGGGCCCCCCTACGCAGTATTTT. This codes for CATNIVGGPPTQYF.

The V and J genes are TRBV6-5 and TRBJ1-2; D unresolved. The V end was cut by 5 bases, the J end by 6 bases, with 7 bases between. The CDR3 is made up of 11 amino acids. CDR1 MNHEY and CDR2 SVGAGI come from the germline V gene. DNA of the CDR3: TGTGCCAGCAGTGAACTTAATGGCTACACCTTC. It is translated as CASSELNGYTF.

The chain has TRBV6-5 and TRBJ1-5; D is perhaps TRBD1 (5 bases). The CDR3 runs to 15 residues. Germline V gene sequence: CDR1 MNHEY, CDR2 SVGAGI. The V end lost 8 bases, the J end lost 2 bases, and 16 bases lay between the germline ends. The CDR3 spells CASARGLGGNQPQHF. In DNA, the CDR3 is TGTGCCAGCGCGAGGGGCCTTGGTGGCAATCAGCCCCAGCATTTT.

The V and J genes are TRBV5-1 and TRBJ2-1, with TRBD2 matching 8 bases. The CDR3 totals 15 residues. The J segment lost 0 bases and the V segment lost 5 bases, leaving 4 bases of the junction unmatched. Germline lookup yields CDR1 SGHRS and CDR2 YFSETQ. The chain's CDR3 is CASRTSVYSYNEQFF. CDR3 sequence (DNA): TGCGCCAGCAGGACTAGCGTTTACTCCTACAATGAGCAGTTCTTC.

This clone has at least ten counts. This chain connects TRBV27 to TRBJ2-1; 7 bases agree with TRBD2. With 5 bases clipped from V and 9 bases from J, the junction kept 10 bases outside the gene matches. Germline V gene data show CDR1 as MNHEY and CDR2 as SMNVEV (reference sequence). The CDR3 totals 14 residues. For the CDR3, the DNA is TGTGCCAGCAGTAGGGGACTGATAGCGGGTGAGCAGTTCTTC. Protein sequence: CASSRGLIAGEQFF.